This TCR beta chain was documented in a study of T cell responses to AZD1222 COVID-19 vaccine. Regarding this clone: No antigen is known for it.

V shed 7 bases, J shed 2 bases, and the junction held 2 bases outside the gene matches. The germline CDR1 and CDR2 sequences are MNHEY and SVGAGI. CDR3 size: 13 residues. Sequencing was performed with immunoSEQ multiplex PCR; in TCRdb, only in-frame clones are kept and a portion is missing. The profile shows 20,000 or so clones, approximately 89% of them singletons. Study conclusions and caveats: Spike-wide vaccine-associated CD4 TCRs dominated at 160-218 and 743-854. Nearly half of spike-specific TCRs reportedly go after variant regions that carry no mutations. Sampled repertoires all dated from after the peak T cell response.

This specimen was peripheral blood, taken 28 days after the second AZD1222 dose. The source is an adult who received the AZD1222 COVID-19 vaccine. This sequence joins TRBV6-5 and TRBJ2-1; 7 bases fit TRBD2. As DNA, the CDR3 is TGTGCCAGCACCCGGGGGGCCTACAATGAGCAGTTCTTC. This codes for CASTRGAYNEQFF.